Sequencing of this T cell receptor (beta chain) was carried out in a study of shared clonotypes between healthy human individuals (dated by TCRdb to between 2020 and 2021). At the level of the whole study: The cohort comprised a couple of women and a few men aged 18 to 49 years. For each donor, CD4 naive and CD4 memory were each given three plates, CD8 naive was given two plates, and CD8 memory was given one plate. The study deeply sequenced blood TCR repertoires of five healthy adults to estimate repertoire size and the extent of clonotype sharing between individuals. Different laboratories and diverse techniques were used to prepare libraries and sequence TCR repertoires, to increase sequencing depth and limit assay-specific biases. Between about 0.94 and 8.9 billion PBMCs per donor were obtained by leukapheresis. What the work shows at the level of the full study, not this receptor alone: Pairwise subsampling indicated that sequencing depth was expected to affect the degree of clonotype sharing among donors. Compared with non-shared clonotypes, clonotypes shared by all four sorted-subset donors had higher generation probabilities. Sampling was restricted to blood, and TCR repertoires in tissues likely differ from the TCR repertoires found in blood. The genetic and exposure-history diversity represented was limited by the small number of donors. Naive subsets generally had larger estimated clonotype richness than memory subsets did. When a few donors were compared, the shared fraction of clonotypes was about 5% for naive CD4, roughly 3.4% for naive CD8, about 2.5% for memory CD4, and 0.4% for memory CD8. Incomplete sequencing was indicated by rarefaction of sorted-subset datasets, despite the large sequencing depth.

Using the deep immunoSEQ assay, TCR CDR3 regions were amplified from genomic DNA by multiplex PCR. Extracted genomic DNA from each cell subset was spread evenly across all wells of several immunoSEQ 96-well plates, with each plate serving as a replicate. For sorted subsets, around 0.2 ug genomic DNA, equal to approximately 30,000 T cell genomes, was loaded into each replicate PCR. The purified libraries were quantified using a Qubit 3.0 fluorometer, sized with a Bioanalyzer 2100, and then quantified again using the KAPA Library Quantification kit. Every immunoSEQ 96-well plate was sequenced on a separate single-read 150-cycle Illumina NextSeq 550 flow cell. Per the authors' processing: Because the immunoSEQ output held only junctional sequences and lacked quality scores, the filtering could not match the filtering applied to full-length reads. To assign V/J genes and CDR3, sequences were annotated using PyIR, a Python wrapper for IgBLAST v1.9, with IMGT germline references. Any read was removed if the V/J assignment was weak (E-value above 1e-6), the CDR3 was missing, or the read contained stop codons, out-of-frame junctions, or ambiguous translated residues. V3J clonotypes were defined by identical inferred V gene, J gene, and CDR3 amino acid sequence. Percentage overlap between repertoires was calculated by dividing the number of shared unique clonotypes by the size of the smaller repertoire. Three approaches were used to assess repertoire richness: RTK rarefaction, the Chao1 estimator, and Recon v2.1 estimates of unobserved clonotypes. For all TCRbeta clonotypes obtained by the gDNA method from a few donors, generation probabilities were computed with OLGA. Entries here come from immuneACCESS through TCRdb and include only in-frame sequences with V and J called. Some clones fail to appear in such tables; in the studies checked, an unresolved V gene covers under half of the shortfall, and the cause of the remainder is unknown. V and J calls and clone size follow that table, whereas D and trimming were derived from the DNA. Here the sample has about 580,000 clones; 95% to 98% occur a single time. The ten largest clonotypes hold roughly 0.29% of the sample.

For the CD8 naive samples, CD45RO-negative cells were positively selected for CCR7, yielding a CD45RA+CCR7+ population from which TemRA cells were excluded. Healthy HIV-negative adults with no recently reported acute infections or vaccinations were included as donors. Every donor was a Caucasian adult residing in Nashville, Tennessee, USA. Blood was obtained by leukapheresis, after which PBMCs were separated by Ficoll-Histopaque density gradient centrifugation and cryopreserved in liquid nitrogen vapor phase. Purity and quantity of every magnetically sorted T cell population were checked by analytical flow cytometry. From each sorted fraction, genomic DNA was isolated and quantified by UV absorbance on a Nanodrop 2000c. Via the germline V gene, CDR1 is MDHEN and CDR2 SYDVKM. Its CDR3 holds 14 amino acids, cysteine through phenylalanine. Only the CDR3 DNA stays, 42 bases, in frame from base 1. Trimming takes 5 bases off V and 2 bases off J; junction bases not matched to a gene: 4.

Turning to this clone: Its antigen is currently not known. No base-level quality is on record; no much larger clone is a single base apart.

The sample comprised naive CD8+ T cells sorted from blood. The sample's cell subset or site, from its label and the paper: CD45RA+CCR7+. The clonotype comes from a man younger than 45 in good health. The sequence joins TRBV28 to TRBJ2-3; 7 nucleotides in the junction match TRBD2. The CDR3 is CASSTRDYTDTQYF. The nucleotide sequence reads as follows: TGTGCCAGCAGTACCCGGGACTACACAGATACGCAGTATTTT.